This T cell receptor beta chain was recorded in a study of cytomegalovirus exposure and HLA in healthy donors. PCR used 60 Vbeta primers and 13 Jbeta primers. This table comes from immunoSEQ multiplex PCR, and its TCRdb copy is limited to in-frame clones, with some not included. The sample shows some 110,000 clones, around a tenth of them seen only once. Sequenced: PBMCs. This TCR derives from a middle-aged man in good health and CMV-seropositive.

The CDR3 here is CASSLVFRELGQGAGEQYF. CDR3 coding DNA: TGCGCCAGCAGCTTGGTGTTCAGAGAACTGGGGCAGGGGGCGGGGGAGCAGTACTTC. This chain links TRBV5-1 with TRBJ2-7; TRBD1 matches at 8 bases. Trimming removed 0 bases from V and 7 bases from J; junction bases left unmatched: 21. The germline gives CDR1 SGHRS, CDR2 YFSETQ. The CDR3 is 19 amino acids.